This TCR beta chain was identified during a study of graft-versus-host responses after intestinal transplantation. Overall study context: Tacrolimus plus steroids were given to all recipients for 2 to 4 years, preceded by anti-thymocyte globulin induction.

Worth noting for this clone: Its specificity is unknown.

Measured with immunoSEQ multiplex PCR; TCRdb has only the in-frame clones, and not every one. Counted here are approximately 97,000 clones, 85% to 95% occurring once; the ten biggest clones make up about 0.07%. Study results and limitations: Allograft graft-versus-host to host-versus-graft clonal ratios ran high in patients with graft-donor T cell macrochimerism. Peak circulating GvH clone levels tracked with early post-transplant HvG declines. GvH clones appeared in recipient marrow, some first in ileum or blood.

The specimen comprised unstimulated CD8+ T cells sorted from spleen or lymph node cells, sampled before transplant. This clonotype was obtained from a human donor who was the organ donor for an intestinal transplant.

Here the CDR3 DNA reads TGTGCCAGCACAATCGGTTACGATACGCAGTATTTT. Translation gives CASTIGYDTQYF. The chain couples TRBV6-1 to TRBJ2-3; D unresolved. Trimming stripped 7 bases from V and 6 bases from J, with 11 bases between. The V gene's germline CDR1 is MNHNS and CDR2 SASEGT. This CDR3 spans 12 amino acids.